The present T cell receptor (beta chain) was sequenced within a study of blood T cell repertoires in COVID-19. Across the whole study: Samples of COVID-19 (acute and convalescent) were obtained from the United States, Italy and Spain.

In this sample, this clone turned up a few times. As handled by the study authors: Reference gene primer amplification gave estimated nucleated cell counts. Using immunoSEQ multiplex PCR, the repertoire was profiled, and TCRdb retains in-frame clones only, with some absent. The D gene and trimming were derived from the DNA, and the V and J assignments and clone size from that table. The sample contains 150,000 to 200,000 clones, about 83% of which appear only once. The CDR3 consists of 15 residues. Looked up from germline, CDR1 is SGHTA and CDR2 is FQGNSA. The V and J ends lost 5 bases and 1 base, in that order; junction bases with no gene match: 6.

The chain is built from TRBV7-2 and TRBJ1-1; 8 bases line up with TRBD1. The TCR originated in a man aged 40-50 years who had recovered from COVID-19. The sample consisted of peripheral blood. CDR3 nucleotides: TGTGCCAGCAGCCCCCGGACAGGGAGGAACACTGAAGCTTTCTTT. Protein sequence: CASSPRTGRNTEAFF.